A selection of T cell receptor beta chains follows, all from one sample in a study of shared clonotypes between healthy human individuals. Generated by immunoSEQ multiplex PCR, the TCRdb table keeps only in-frame clones and is missing some. The sample includes fewer than 3 million clones, just under 95% of them seen just once. The sequencing sample was made of naive CD4+ T cells from PBMCs. The receptors originated from a young man in good health. Some clones in this sample may be carry-over from other donors' samples. CDR3s include the opening cysteine and the closing phenylalanine or tryptophan. Each record gives: clone size, V gene, J gene, D gene, CDR3 protein, CDR3 DNA. A D gene is named only where the DNA matches it firmly. The size of a clone is reported for some rows only, either as once, few or many, or as a class for expanded clones.

>-|TRBV5-1|TRBJ2-5|-
CASSLGPGEETQYF
TGCGCCAGCAGCTTGGGTCCCGGGGAGGAGACCCAGTACTTC
>-|TRBV28|TRBJ1-2|-
CASSLFPGLGLGYGYTF
TGTGCCAGCAGTTTATTCCCTGGACTGGGGCTAGGCTATGGCTACACCTTC
>-|TRBV19|TRBJ1-5|-
CASSTPLGLSNQPQHF
TGTGCCAGTAGTACCCCCTTAGGGCTGAGCAATCAGCCCCAGCATTTT
>-|TRBV18|TRBJ2-5|-
CASSPLRRAGEETQYF
TGTGCCAGCTCACCACTTCGCAGGGCTGGCGAGGAGACCCAGTACTTC
>once|TRBV2|TRBJ1-5|-
CASSEQDSRNQPQHF
TGTGCCAGCAGTGAACAGGATAGTCGCAATCAGCCCCAGCATTTT
>-|TRBV2|TRBJ2-1|TRBD2
CASSDRTSGIIYNEQFF
TGTGCCAGCAGTGACCGGACTAGCGGGATCATTTACAATGAGCAGTTCTTC
>-|TRBV7-9|TRBJ1-2|-
CASSLARTVGNYGYTF
TGTGCCAGCAGCTTGGCCCGGACAGTCGGTAACTATGGCTACACCTTC
>-|TRBV2|TRBJ2-7|-
CASNRIGEQYF
TGTGCCAGCAACCGAATTGGCGAGCAGTACTTC
>once|TRBV11-3|TRBJ2-7|TRBD1
CASSPGQAYEQYF
TGTGCCAGCAGCCCGGGACAGGCCTACGAGCAGTACTTC
>-|TRBV30|TRBJ2-7|TRBD1
CAWSRTGGASYEQYF
TGTGCCTGGAGTAGGACAGGGGGCGCATCCTACGAGCAGTACTTC
>-|TRBV18|TRBJ2-1|-
CASSPPNRGSSYNEQFF
TGTGCCAGCTCACCACCAAATCGGGGAAGCTCCTACAATGAGCAGTTCTTC
>-|TRBV27|TRBJ1-1|-
CASSLSRVGAEAFF
TGTGCCAGCAGTTTATCTAGGGTAGGCGCTGAAGCTTTCTTT
>-|TRBV11-1|TRBJ2-1|-
CASSSGLSSGNEQFF
TGTGCCAGCAGCTCTGGGTTGAGTTCGGGCAATGAGCAGTTCTTC
>-|TRBV28|TRBJ2-7|TRBD1
CASVDRTYEQYF
TGTGCCAGCGTGGACAGGACGTACGAGCAGTACTTC
>-|TRBV28|TRBJ2-6|-
CASSPGYYRGANVLTF
TGTGCCAGCAGTCCCGGGTACTACCGGGGGGCCAACGTCCTGACTTTC
>-|TRBV9|TRBJ2-3|-
CASSVAPRSTDTQYF
TGTGCCAGCAGCGTAGCCCCAAGAAGCACAGATACGCAGTATTTT
>-|TRBV18|TRBJ2-4|TRBD1
CASSPPISLRDRPLENIQYF
TGTGCCAGCTCACCACCTATCAGCCTACGGGACAGGCCTCTTGAAAACATTCAGTACTTC
>-|TRBV28|TRBJ2-7|-
CASSTFQETYEQYF
TGTGCCAGCAGTACCTTTCAGGAGACCTACGAGCAGTACTTC
>once|TRBV7-3|TRBJ2-1|-
CASSLTGLVHNEQFF
TGTGCCAGCAGCTTGACCGGGCTTGTTCACAATGAGCAGTTCTTC
>-|TRBV7-7|TRBJ2-5|TRBD2
CASSFRGEGETQYF
TGTGCCAGCAGCTTCAGAGGGGAGGGTGAGACCCAGTACTTC
>-|TRBV5-1|TRBJ2-3|-
CASSVQGPDTTDTQYF
TGCGCCAGCAGCGTACAGGGTCCAGACACCACAGATACGCAGTATTTT
>once|TRBV11-2|TRBJ1-2|TRBD1
CASSLESQGGYGYTF
TGTGCCAGCAGCTTAGAGAGTCAGGGGGGGTATGGCTACACCTTC
>-|TRBV7-9|TRBJ1-5|-
CASSLIGGSNQPQHF
TGTGCCAGCAGCTTAATCGGGGGAAGCAATCAGCCCCAGCATTTT
>once|TRBV2|TRBJ2-1|-
CASSESGHGSYNEQFF
TGTGCCAGCAGTGAGTCTGGACACGGCTCCTACAATGAGCAGTTCTTC
>-|TRBV7-9|TRBJ2-7|TRBD1
CASSVRGGQGFSYEQYF
TGTGCCAGCAGTGTCCGCGGGGGACAGGGCTTTTCCTACGAGCAGTACTTC
>-|TRBV28|TRBJ2-1|-
CASSLFGRVGQFF
TGTGCCAGCAGTTTATTCGGCAGGGTGGGGCAGTTCTTC
>-|TRBV9|TRBJ1-2|-
CASSVAGRGGSGYTF
TGTGCCAGCAGCGTAGCTGGGCGGGGAGGCTCTGGCTACACCTTC
>-|TRBV5-1|TRBJ2-2|TRBD2
CASSAGLAGPDSGELFF
TGCGCCAGCAGCGCGGGACTAGCGGGCCCTGACTCCGGGGAGCTGTTTTTT
>-|TRBV28|TRBJ2-7|TRBD1
CASSSDRGREQYF
TGTGCCAGCAGTTCCGACAGGGGGCGAGAGCAGTACTTC
>-|TRBV29-1|TRBJ2-7|-
CSVGGRGIDEQYF
TGCAGCGTTGGCGGCAGGGGTATTGACGAGCAGTACTTC
>-|TRBV6-6|TRBJ1-3|-
CASSYQTIAGNTIYF
TGTGCCAGCAGTTACCAAACGATAGCTGGAAACACCATATATTTT
>-|TRBV28|TRBJ2-1|-
CASNLLAGVNEQFF
TGTGCCAGCAACCTCTTGGCTGGGGTGAATGAGCAGTTCTTC
>-|TRBV6-5|TRBJ2-7|-
CASSQGPTRYEQYF
TGTGCCAGCTCCCAGGGTCCCACTAGGTACGAGCAGTACTTC